This is a list of T cell receptor beta chains from one sample in a study of cytomegalovirus exposure and HLA in healthy donors. Profiled with immunoSEQ multiplex PCR; TCRdb holds only in-frame clones, not every one. The sample holds roughly 180,000 clones, about 79% seen once. The source material was PBMCs. The receptors here all came from a man aged 18 to 30 in good health and CMV-seronegative. CDR3s include the opening cysteine and the closing phenylalanine or tryptophan. D genes are given only for firm matches. Not every row has a clone size; where given, it reads once, few, many or a size class.

abundance | j_gene | v_gene | d_gene | CDR3nt | CDR3aa
- | TRBJ1-2 | TRBV4-1 | TRBD1 | TGTGCCAGCAGCCAGGGGACAGCTTATGGCTACACCTTC | CASSQGTAYGYTF
- | TRBJ2-2 | TRBV11-3 | - | TGTGCCAGCAGCTCCCGGGCCGGGGAGCTGTTTTTT | CASSSRAGELFF
- | TRBJ1-6 | TRBV7-8 | - | TGTGCCAGCAGCTTAAATCAGGCCCCCGTATCACCCCTCCACTTT | CASSLNQAPVSPLHF
- | TRBJ1-2 | TRBV19 | TRBD1 | TGTGCCACTAAACAGGGGAACTATGGCTACACCTTC | CATKQGNYGYTF
- | TRBJ2-3 | TRBV11-3 | - | TGTGCCAGCAGCTTGGGTGCGGCAGATACGCAGTATTTT | CASSLGAADTQYF
once | TRBJ2-5 | TRBV11-3 | TRBD2 | TGTGCCAGCAGCCGCCTCGGGAGGCCCCAAGAGACCCAGTACTTC | CASSRLGRPQETQYF
- | TRBJ1-1 | TRBV28 | - | TGTGCCAGCGGAGTGGACATGAACACTGAAGCTTTCTTT | CASGVDMNTEAFF
- | TRBJ2-7 | TRBV13 | TRBD2 | TGTGCCAGCAGCTTGACTAGCGGTGCCGAGCAGTACTTC | CASSLTSGAEQYF
few | TRBJ1-1 | TRBV9 | - | TGTGCCAGCAGCGTTTCCCAGAACACTGAAGCTTTCTTT | CASSVSQNTEAFF
- | TRBJ2-5 | TRBV28 | - | TGTGCCAGCAGTTTCTATGGGCAGGGGTTGAAGACCCAGTACTTC | CASSFYGQGLKTQYF